This T cell receptor beta chain was obtained from a study of vaccination effects on CD4 cells after COVID-19. This CDR3 is 15 amino acids long. Trimming took 1 base from V and 2 from J; bases not matched to a gene: 5. Germline V lookup: CDR1 SGHRS, CDR2 YFSETQ. Sequenced by immunoSEQ multiplex PCR; TCRdb stores in-frame clones only, minus some. The table includes 45,000 to 70,000 clones, 65% to 80% detected once. In the case of this clone: Its antigen remains unidentified.

ViraFEST used viral peptide pools to expand antigen-specific CD4+ T cells before sequencing. It was after 10 days of culture that CD4+ T cells were isolated. PCR-confirmed SARS-CoV-2 infection occurred in the person between March and December 2020. Cultures used roughly 2.2 million PBMC per well, approximately 9.5 IU/ml IL-2 and roughly 10 ug/ml peptides. The material was CD4+ T cells from PBMCs cultured with HIV peptides, obtained before COVID-19 vaccination. Stated subset: HIV-1 Nef peptide pool negative control/reference culture. V gene TRBV5-1 combines with J gene TRBJ2-5, with 7 bases aligning to TRBD1. The sequence was obtained from a human donor who had a prior SARS-CoV-2 infection. In DNA, the CDR3 is TGCGCCAGCAGCTTGATTCCAGGGGGACAAGAGACCCAGTACTTC. This encodes CASSLIPGGQETQYF.